This T cell receptor (beta chain) was recovered during a study of T cells in Graves' hyperthyroidism and ophthalmopathy. On this clonotype itself: This may come from a read error, since a much larger clone is one base off. Since no conserved phenylalanine or tryptophan closes the CDR3, a read error is the likely cause.

V dropped 0 bases and J dropped 2; count of bases not matched to a gene: 4. CDR3 length: 16 residues. The germline CDR1 and CDR2 sequences are LGHDT and YNNKEL (reference sequence). TCR beta CDR3 regions were amplified from RNA. First-round RT-PCR of the TCR CDR3 relied on the HTBI primer set. One entry per CDR3 protein results from TCRdb running MiXCR on the multiplex PCR reads. The sample consists of over 500,000 distinct CDR3 sequences, about 15% of them appearing once. The sample comprised blood. This clonotype originated in a woman aged 40-49 years with Graves' hyperthyroidism. The V call is TRBV3-1, the J call TRBJ2-1, with TRBD2 matching over 7 bases. CDR3 loop: CASSQEGGSTYNEQFL. The CDR3 nucleotides read TGTGCCAGCAGCCAAGAGGGCGGGAGCACCTACAATGAGCAGTTCCTC.